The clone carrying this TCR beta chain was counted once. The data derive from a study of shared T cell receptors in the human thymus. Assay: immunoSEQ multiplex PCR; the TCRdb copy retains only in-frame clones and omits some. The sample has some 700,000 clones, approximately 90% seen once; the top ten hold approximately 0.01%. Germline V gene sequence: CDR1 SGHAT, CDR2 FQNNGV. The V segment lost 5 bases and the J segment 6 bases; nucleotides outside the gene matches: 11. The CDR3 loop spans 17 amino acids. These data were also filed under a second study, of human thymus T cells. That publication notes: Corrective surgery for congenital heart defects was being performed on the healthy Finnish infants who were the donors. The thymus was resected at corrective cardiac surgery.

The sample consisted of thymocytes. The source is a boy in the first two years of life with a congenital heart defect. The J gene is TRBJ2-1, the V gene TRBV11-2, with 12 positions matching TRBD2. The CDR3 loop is CASSPRLAGEQGNEQFF. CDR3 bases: TGTGCCAGCAGCCCGCGACTAGCGGGAGAGCAAGGCAATGAGCAGTTCTTC.